In this sample, the clone carrying this TCR beta chain turned up many times. Antigen: not known. This sample was taken from a study of post-analysis software for immune sequencing data. Overall study findings and caveats: Patients showed TRBV5-6, TRBV5-1 and TRBV20-1 among five TRBV segments more frequent than in controls. Among multiple sclerosis patients, normalized Chao1 diversity was significantly below that of controls. Pronounced co-clustering by F measure was evident among identically batched samples.

Carried by the TCR beta cDNA libraries were unique molecular identifiers. TCRdb re-analysed the PCR reads in MiXCR, keeping a single row per CDR3 protein. The data show roughly 570,000 distinct CDR3 sequences, roughly 34% seen once. Trimming cost V 5 bases and J 12 bases, with 14 bases left between them. Germline values: CDR1 SGHVS, CDR2 FNYEAQ. This CDR3 is 12 amino acids long. The sample comprised blood. The chain recombines TRBV7-6 with TRBJ2-1; perhaps TRBD2 as D (6 bases). The sequence derives from a girl under 18 with multiple sclerosis. The CDR3 is CASSDPAGVQFF. CDR3 bases: TGTGCCAGCAGCGACCCAGCGGGCGTGCAGTTCTTC.